A single sample gave rise to the 27 T cell receptor beta chains below, sequenced in a study of T cells in Graves' hyperthyroidism and ophthalmopathy. Researchers took RNA transcripts and amplified the TCR beta CDR3 regions from them. The primer set for the first-round RT-PCR of the TCR CDR3 was HTBI. Each CDR3 protein is one row after TCRdb ran MiXCR on the multiplex PCR reads. In the table there are about 480,000 distinct CDR3 sequences, approximately 15% of which are singletons. Specimen: blood. The receptors come from a woman aged 18-29 years with Graves' hyperthyroidism.

This clonotype was seen repeatedly, ten times or more. This chain links TRBV27 with TRBJ2-3; TRBD2 matches 16 bases. After removal of 4 bases from V and 0 bases from J, the junction contained 4 bases not matched to a gene. CDR1 and CDR2 from the germline V gene are MNHEY and SMNVEV (reference sequence). CDR3 length equals 18 residues. The CDR3 sequence is CASSYGTSGRGSTDTQYF. The CDR3 nucleotides are TGTGCCAGCAGTTATGGGACTAGCGGGAGGGGAAGCACAGATACGCAGTATTTT.

In its sample, this clonotype was seen many times. The J gene is TRBJ2-7, the V gene TRBV13; TRBD1 matches 8 bases. CDR3 length equals 14 residues. CDR1 and CDR2 (germline): PRHDT, FYEKMQ (reference sequence). J lost 5 bases, V lost 5 bases, and 8 bases had no gene match. The CDR3: CASSLKDRGHEQYF. The CDR3 DNA reads TGTGCCAGCAGCCTTAAAGACAGGGGCCACGAGCAGTACTTC.

In its sample, this clonotype was seen many times. The chain carries TRBV9 and TRBJ2-1; 10 bases agree with TRBD2. This CDR3 contains 15 residues. Germline-derived CDR1 and CDR2 are SGDLS and YYNGEE. The junction had 8 bases not matched to a gene; V was cut back by 4 bases and J by 7 bases. The chain's CDR3 is CASSPPGLATNEQFF. Written as DNA, the CDR3 is TGTGCCAGCAGCCCACCGGGACTAGCGACGAATGAGCAGTTCTTC.

In its sample, this clonotype was seen many times. The chain recombines TRBV2 with TRBJ2-1; 8 bases agree with TRBD2. After removal of 6 bases from V and 7 bases from J, the junction contained 14 bases not matched to a gene. The CDR3 runs to 16 residues. The germline CDR1 and CDR2 sequences are SNHLY and FYNNEI. The DNA of the CDR3 is TGTGCCAGCAGCCGCGAGATGAGCGGGAGAGGGAATGAGCAGTTCTTC. Translated: CASSREMSGRGNEQFF.

This chain links TRBV7-9 with TRBJ2-7; 9 nucleotides agree with TRBD1. The CDR3 consists of 14 residues. Trimming cost V 4 bases and J 3 bases; bases outside gene matches: 4. Germline V gives CDR1 SEHNR, CDR2 FQNEAQ (reference sequence). The CDR3 spells CASSSQGAFYEQYF. DNA for the CDR3: TGTGCCAGCAGCTCACAGGGGGCTTTCTACGAGCAGTACTTC.

The chain is built from TRBV7-8 and TRBJ2-3; TRBD2 matches 7 bases. This CDR3 has 15 residues. V gave up 4 bases and J gave up 0 bases; unmatched junction bases: 4. Germline V lookup: CDR1 SGHVS, CDR2 FQNEAQ. The CDR3 region is CASSSTSLSTDTQYF. In DNA form, the CDR3 reads TGTGCCAGCAGCTCGACTAGCCTTAGCACAGATACGCAGTATTTT.

At least ten counts were recorded for this clonotype. The chain joins TRBV24-1 to TRBJ1-1; perhaps TRBD1 as D (6 bases). This CDR3 has 17 residues. V lost 0 bases to trimming and J lost 2 bases, with 15 bases between them. Germline loops: CDR1 KGHDR, CDR2 SFDVKD. The DNA for the CDR3 is TGTGCCACCAGTGATTTGCACAGGGCCGCCGAAAACACTGAAGCTTTCTTT. Its protein is CATSDLHRAAENTEAFF.

This clonotype was picked up many times. The V call is TRBV11-1, the J call TRBJ2-1; D possibly corresponds to TRBD2 (5 bases). V was trimmed by 3 bases and J by 0 bases, leaving 12 bases between them. In germline, CDR1 is SGHAT, CDR2 FQDESV (reference sequence). This CDR3 is built from 16 residues. The CDR3 here is CASSLEVVSSYNEQFF. The CDR3 region has the DNA TGTGCCAGCAGCTTGGAGGTAGTTAGCTCCTACAATGAGCAGTTCTTC.

The sample holds many counts of this clonotype. The chain is built from TRBV2 and TRBJ1-1, with 7 bases fitting TRBD1. Germline CDR1 and CDR2: SNHLY and FYNNEI. J lost 2 bases, V lost 3 bases, and 6 bases had no gene match. This CDR3 has 15 residues. The CDR3 reads CASSDSRQGNTEAFF. The CDR3 DNA is TGTGCCAGCAGTGATTCTCGACAGGGAAACACTGAAGCTTTCTTT.

This clonotype was counted ten times or more. V is TRBV14 and J is TRBJ2-2; 8 bases fit TRBD1. The length of the CDR3 is 15 residues. V lost 4 bases to trimming and J lost 0 bases; unmatched junction nucleotides: 1. From germline, CDR1 is SGHDN and CDR2 FVKESK. The CDR3 DNA is TGTGCCAGCAGCCGGGACAGGACGAACACCGGGGAGCTGTTTTTT. This gives the protein CASSRDRTNTGELFF.

This clonotype was recorded a few times. The V gene is TRBV10-3, the J gene TRBJ2-5; 10 bases are a match to TRBD2. Germline CDR1 ENHRY, CDR2 SYGVKD. V trimming: 4 bases; J trimming: 3 bases; junction bases outside the gene matches: 8. The CDR3 is 16 amino acids. CDR3 residues: CAISGGASGSEETQYF. The CDR3, as DNA: TGTGCCATCAGTGGGGGGGCTAGCGGGAGCGAAGAGACCCAGTACTTC.

This clonotype was seen repeatedly, ten times or more. The CDR3 DNA is TGTGCCAGCAGCGTAGGGACAGATGAAAAACTGTTTTTT. It codes for CASSVGTDEKLFF. The J gene is TRBJ1-4, the V gene TRBV9, with D possibly TRBD1 on 6 matching bases. Trimming stripped 0 bases from V and 6 bases from J, with 6 bases between. The CDR3 runs 13 residues. Germline CDR1 and CDR2: SGDLS and YYNGEE.

This clonotype appeared many times. The chain joins TRBV11-2 to TRBJ2-2; 10 bases fit TRBD2. Germline CDR1 reads SGHAT; CDR2 reads FQNNGV. After removal of 5 bases from V and 7 bases from J, the junction contained 4 bases not matched to a gene. The CDR3 runs 14 residues. For the CDR3, the DNA is TGTGCCAGCAGCGGGAGCGGGAGGGGCGGGGAGCTGTTTTTT. This codes for CASSGSGRGGELFF.

This clonotype was recorded at least ten times. The V and J genes are TRBV11-2 and TRBJ2-3, with D uncertain. The V end was cut by 1 base, the J end by 6 bases, with 2 bases between. CDR1 SGHAT and CDR2 FQNNGV come from the germline V gene. The CDR3 length is 11 residues. The CDR3 nucleotides are TGTGCCAGCAGCTTAGTGGATACGCAGTATTTT. Translation: CASSLVDTQYF. Full variable domain (outside the CDR3, taken from reference TRBV11-2 and TRBJ2-3): EAGVAQSPRYKIIEKRQSVAFWCNPISGHATLYWYQQILGQGPKLLIQFQNNGVVDDSQLPKDRFSAERLKGVDSTLKIQPAKLEDSAVYLCASSLVDTQYFGPGTRLTVL.

This clonotype was counted ten times or more. The chain is built from TRBV10-3 and TRBJ2-5, with TRBD2 identical over 9 bases. After removal of 6 bases from V and 5 bases from J, the junction contained 7 bases not matched to a gene. CDR3 size: 14 residues. CDR1 and CDR2 from the germline V gene are ENHRY and SYGVKD. CDR3 bases: TGTGCCATCAGCGGGACTAGCTGGGGGGAGACCCAGTACTTC. Its protein is CAISGTSWGETQYF.

In nucleotides, the CDR3 is TGTGCCTGGAGTACCGGGGGGGCAGATACGCAGTATTTT. Translated: CAWSTGGADTQYF. The chain combines TRBV30 with TRBJ2-3; TRBD2 aligns across 8 bases. CDR1 GTSNPN and CDR2 SVGIG come from the germline V gene (reference sequence). This CDR3 region has 13 residues. The ends lost 2 bases at V and 4 bases at J; junction bases unmatched: 2.

This clonotype has a count of ten or more. This chain uses TRBV7-9 with TRBJ2-5, with a tentative D call TRBD2 (6 bases). The CDR3 length is 15 residues. Looked up from germline, CDR1 is SEHNR and CDR2 is FQNEAQ (reference sequence). Trimming stripped 5 bases from V and 1 base from J, with 14 bases between. CDR3: CASSLMTSLQETQYF. For the CDR3, the DNA is TGTGCCAGCAGCCTCATGACTAGTCTCCAAGAGACCCAGTACTTC.

This chain uses TRBV28 with TRBJ2-7; possible D gene TRBD2, 5 bases. CDR1 and CDR2 from the germline V gene are MDHEN and SYDVKM. V shed 3 bases and J shed 2 bases, with 14 bases lying between them. CDR3 size: 15 residues. Here the CDR3 reads CASSFFGGSAYEQYF. DNA for the CDR3: TGTGCCAGCAGTTTTTTCGGCGGGTCCGCCTACGAGCAGTACTTC. Complete variable domain (other parts from reference TRBV28 and TRBJ2-7): DVKVTQSSRYLVKRTGEKVFLECVQDMDHENMFWYRQDPGLGLRLIYFSYDVKMKEKGDIPEGYSVSREKKERFSLILESASTNQTSMYLCASSFFGGSAYEQYFGPGTRLTVT.

There are a few counts of this clonotype. The rearrangement links TRBV6-1 to TRBJ2-7; a weak D match, TRBD2 (6 bases). The CDR3 totals 14 residues. Germline V gene lookup returns CDR1 MNHNS and CDR2 SASEGT. V was pared by 4 bases and J by 3 bases, with 13 bases between. The CDR3 coding sequence is TGTGCCAGCAGTGTCGGGAGCCAATACTACGAGCAGTACGTC. Translated: CASSVGSQYYEQYV.

This clonotype turned up a few times. This chain links TRBV18 with TRBJ2-2; possible D gene TRBD2, 6 bases. This CDR3 comprises 17 residues. The germline V and J ends were trimmed by 0 bases and 3 bases, with 14 bases remaining between them. Per germline, CDR1 KGHSH and CDR2 LQKENI. The chain's CDR3 is CASSPPSTSRYTGELFF. CDR3 DNA: TGTGCCAGCTCACCACCCTCTACTAGCCGGTACACCGGGGAGCTGTTTTTT.

This clonotype has at least ten counts. The chain uses TRBV12-3 or TRBV12-4 and TRBJ2-5; the match to TRBD2 covers 8 bases. With 4 bases clipped from V and 7 bases from J, the junction kept 8 bases outside the gene matches. The CDR3 is made up of 14 amino acids. For the CDR3, the DNA is TGTGCCAGCAGTTACCGGGAGGGGACCGGGACCCAGTACTTC. The encoded protein is CASSYREGTGTQYF.

This clonotype was counted ten times or more. V is TRBV5-1 and J is TRBJ2-3; D is uncertain. CDR1 SGHRS and CDR2 YFSETQ come from the germline V gene. CDR3 length: 16 amino acids. V was cut by 4 bases and J by 2 bases, with 17 bases left in between. The CDR3 loop is CASSPPLSALTDTQYF. As DNA, the CDR3 is TGCGCCAGCAGCCCACCTCTGAGCGCCCTCACAGATACGCAGTATTTT.

A note on this clonotype: This may be a read error: a much more frequent sequence differs by one nucleotide. This chain connects TRBV19 to TRBJ2-1, with TRBD2 matching over 16 bases. The J call may be incorrect, as the DNA end agrees better with TRBJ2-7. Germline loops: CDR1 LNHDA, CDR2 SQIVND (reference sequence). The CDR3 runs 19 residues. The CDR3 here is CASSATGTSGRDFYNEQYF. Written as DNA, the CDR3 is TGTGCCAGTAGTGCAACCGGGACTAGCGGGAGGGATTTCTACAATGAGCAGTACTTC.

This clonotype was observed a handful of times. The chain has TRBV12-5 and TRBJ1-3; 7 bases are shared with TRBD1. CDR3 length: 16 residues. The V gene's germline CDR1 is LGHNT and CDR2 FRNRAP. Trimming removed 5 bases from V and 3 bases from J; junction bases left unmatched: 10. The CDR3 sequence is CASGPSGQSLGNTIYF. In DNA, the CDR3 is TGTGCTAGTGGTCCCTCGGGACAGTCTCTTGGAAACACCATATATTTT.

This sequence joins TRBV4-1 and TRBJ2-7, with TRBD2 matching 11 bases. The CDR3 consists of 15 residues. V shed 1 base and J 4 bases; nucleotides not matched to a gene: 3. Germline assignment: CDR1 MGHRA and CDR2 YSYEKL. Here the CDR3 DNA reads TGCGCCAGCAGCCAAGCACTAGCGGGAGAATACGAGCAGTACTTC. As protein: CASSQALAGEYEQYF.

The sample holds many counts of this clonotype. This chain links TRBV3-1 with TRBJ2-7; no clear D gene. The CDR3 runs to 13 residues. V gave up 0 bases and J gave up 7 bases, with 10 bases separating them. Germline V gene data show CDR1 as LGHDT and CDR2 as YNNKEL (reference sequence). CDR3 protein: CASSQDGMGEQYF. In nucleotides, the CDR3 is TGTGCCAGCAGCCAAGATGGGATGGGAGAGCAGTACTTC.

This clonotype was detected only a few times. This sequence joins TRBV3-1 and TRBJ2-1, with 10 nucleotides matching TRBD2. The trim removed 3 bases at V and 9 bases at J, leaving 11 bases unmatched. In germline, CDR1 is LGHDT, CDR2 YNNKEL (reference sequence). This CDR3 is 16 amino acids long. CDR3 loop: CASSQDPSGRALEQFF. The CDR3 DNA follows: TGTGCCAGCAGCCAGGATCCGAGCGGGAGGGCCCTTGAGCAGTTCTTC.